A single sample gave rise to the 15 T cell receptor beta chains below, sequenced in a study of beta chain features in type 1 diabetes. Reverse transcription of all isolated RNA meant that expressed TCRB transcripts were sequenced. TCRdb's copy holds only in-frame clones and misses some; the assay was immunoSEQ multiplex PCR. The sample contains more than 120,000 clones, around 9.3% of which appear only once. Sequenced sample: naive CD4+ T cells from blood. The receptors were gathered from a man between 18 and 35 years old in good health.

This clone has a handful of counts. V is TRBV4-1 and J is TRBJ2-1, with TRBD2 matching 12 bases. This CDR3 spans 15 amino acids. Germline CDR1 and CDR2: MGHRA and YSYEKL. J gave up 8 bases and V 4 bases, and 6 bases lay outside the gene matches. DNA of the CDR3: TGCGCCAGCAGCCGCGGACTAGCGGGGTTGTATGAGCAGTTCTTC. It codes for CASSRGLAGLYEQFF.

The chain carries TRBV10-3 and TRBJ1-6; TRBD1 is a possible D gene (5 bases). CDR1 is ENHRY, CDR2 SYGVKD, per germline. With 0 bases removed from V and 8 bases from J, the gap between germline ends came to 5 bases. The CDR3 is 13 amino acids. CDR3 loop: CAISESGDSPLHF. The CDR3 region has the DNA TGTGCCATCAGTGAGTCAGGGGATTCACCCCTCCACTTT.

This clone has only a few counts. The chain uses TRBV5-5 and TRBJ1-2, with TRBD1 identical over 9 bases. The CDR3 contains 16 residues. Germline values: CDR1 SGHKS, CDR2 YYEKEE (reference sequence). Unmatched junction bases numbered 5, after V lost 1 base and J lost 1 base. The CDR3 sequence: CASSLNRGLYNYGYTF. Written as DNA, the CDR3 is TGTGCCAGCAGCTTGAACAGGGGGCTGTATAACTATGGCTACACCTTC.

This clone has more than one count but fewer than ten. The J gene is TRBJ1-6, the V gene TRBV6-5; D is perhaps TRBD1 (6 bases). The CDR3 has 15 amino acids. The germline CDR1 and CDR2 sequences are MNHEY and SVGAGI. V lost 8 bases to trimming and J lost 5 bases, with 16 bases between them. Here the CDR3 reads CASGGQAAHNSPLHF. The CDR3 bases are TGTGCCAGCGGGGGCCAAGCGGCTCATAATTCACCCCTCCACTTT.

This clone was counted a few times. CDR3 residues: CASSELWQGLNQPQHF. CDR3 coding DNA: TGTGCCAGCAGTGAACTTTGGCAGGGACTCAATCAGCCCCAGCATTTT. The chain has TRBV6-1 and TRBJ1-5, with TRBD1 as a possible D gene (5 bases). Germline V gives CDR1 MNHNS, CDR2 SASEGT. This CDR3 region has 16 residues. The V gene lost 2 bases and the J gene lost 3 bases, with 14 bases spanning the gap.

This chain links TRBV2 with TRBJ2-2; 9 bases match TRBD1. Per the germline V gene, CDR1 is SNHLY and CDR2 is FYNNEI. The CDR3 spans 16 residues. V gave up 4 bases and J gave up 0 bases; unmatched junction bases: 3. CDR3 sequence reads: CASSAGQGANTGELFF. The CDR3 bases are TGTGCCAGCAGTGCGGGACAGGGCGCGAACACCGGGGAGCTGTTTTTT. The complete variable domain, with remaining parts taken from reference TRBV2 and TRBJ2-2, reads EPEVTQTPSHQVTQMGQEVILRCVPISNHLYFYWYRQILGQKVEFLVSFYNNEISEKSEIFDDQFSVERPDGSNFTLKIRSTKLEDSAMYFCASSAGQGANTGELFFGEGSRLTVL.

This clone has a handful of counts. The chain has TRBV7-9 and TRBJ2-7; 11 bases are shared with TRBD2. This CDR3 spans 13 amino acids. The germline V gene has CDR1 SEHNR and CDR2 FQNEAQ (reference sequence). V lost 1 base, J lost 12 bases, and 5 bases stayed unmatched. This CDR3 is CASSLVAGTSGYF. The CDR3, as DNA: TGTGCCAGCAGCTTAGTGGCTGGGACTAGCGGGTACTTC.

This clone was seen a handful of times. The chain combines TRBV7-9 with TRBJ1-5; the D is unclear. V dropped 1 base and J dropped 3 bases, with 16 bases sitting between them. The germline CDR1 and CDR2 sequences are SEHNR and FQNEAQ (reference sequence). The CDR3 has 17 residues. The CDR3 here is CASSLVGQSGYNQPQHF. In nucleotides, the CDR3 is TGTGCCAGCAGCTTAGTAGGCCAGTCGGGTTACAATCAGCCCCAGCATTTT.

The V and J genes are TRBV19 and TRBJ1-2; D is unresolved. The CDR3 sequence is 14 residues long. The germline V gene encodes CDR1 LNHDA and CDR2 SQIVND (reference sequence). Trimming took off 7 bases at V and 6 bases at J, with 18 bases between the two ends. The CDR3 DNA sequence: TGTGCCAGTACCCTCGGGAGTATTTGGGATGGCTACACCTTC. Its protein is CASTLGSIWDGYTF.

This clone occurred a few times. The chain has TRBV6-5 and TRBJ2-7, with TRBD1 as a possible D gene (6 bases). Germline V gives CDR1 MNHEY, CDR2 SVGAGI. This CDR3 region has 16 residues. Trimming pared 1 base from V and 0 bases from J, leaving 13 bases between. CDR3 protein: CASSYFLGQSSYEQYF. The CDR3 bases are TGTGCCAGCAGTTACTTCCTCGGACAGAGCTCCTACGAGCAGTACTTC.

The table lists this clone with a few counts. This chain connects TRBV11-2 to TRBJ2-7, with 8 bases that match TRBD1. The CDR3 has 14 amino acids. CDR1 is SGHAT and CDR2 is FQNNGV in the germline V gene. V lost 5 bases to trimming and J lost 6 bases; unmatched junction nucleotides: 9. CDR3 region: CASSTRTGQGEQYF. DNA for the CDR3: TGTGCCAGCAGCACAAGGACAGGGCAAGGCGAGCAGTACTTC.

This clone was counted only a few times. This chain joins TRBV6-5 and TRBJ1-5; 7 positions match TRBD1. In germline, CDR1 is MNHEY, CDR2 SVGAGI. The V gene end was trimmed by 6 bases and the J gene end by 5 bases; junction bases not matched to a gene: 7. This CDR3 comprises 14 residues. CDR3 region: CASSDREQYQPQHF. CDR3 DNA sequence: TGTGCCAGCAGCGACAGGGAACAGTATCAGCCCCAGCATTTT.

There are a few counts of this clone. This chain connects TRBV5-6 to TRBJ2-2; TRBD1 might be the D (6 bases). V shed 4 bases and J shed 4 bases, with 14 bases lying between them. There are 15 residues in the CDR3. Per the germline V gene, CDR1 is SGHDT and CDR2 is YYEEEE. The CDR3 is CASSPDSIGTGELFF. The CDR3 bases are TGTGCCAGCAGCCCGGACAGTATAGGCACCGGGGAGCTGTTTTTT.

This clone was observed a handful of times. The chain uses TRBV5-1 and TRBJ2-5; D call uncertain. V lost 0 bases, J lost 2 bases, and 11 bases lay in between. This CDR3 has 15 residues. CDR1 and CDR2 (germline): SGHRS, YFSETQ. DNA for the CDR3: TGCGCCAGCAGCTTGGTGTCGCCGGGTCAAGAGACCCAGTACTTC. Residues: CASSLVSPGQETQYF.

This clone has more than one count but fewer than ten. The chain combines TRBV9 with TRBJ2-2, with D possibly TRBD1 on 5 matching bases. Trimming shortened V by 0 bases and J by 5 bases, and 11 bases separated the two germline ends. Germline CDR1 SGDLS, CDR2 YYNGEE. The CDR3 runs 15 residues. CDR3 in DNA: TGTGCCAGCAGCGTAGAAGGCAGGGTAACCGGGGAGCTGTTTTTT. Translated: CASSVEGRVTGELFF.